These 20 T cell receptor beta chains were all obtained from the same sample, sequenced in a study of T-cell memory formation after mild COVID-19. One entry per CDR3 protein results from TCRdb running MiXCR on the 5' RACE reads. Of 450,000 to 650,000 distinct CDR3 sequences listed, approximately 19% were seen once; the top ten hold 12%. Sequenced input: PBMCs or a T cell subset sorted from them (not recorded which). These receptors were obtained from an adult woman who had mild COVID-19 (a few samples of this study predate the infection). Cell type and time point are not known.

This clonotype was counted only a few times. The chain has TRBV12-3 or TRBV12-4 and TRBJ1-1; D is possibly TRBD1 (5 bases). Deletions cut 3 bases from V and 0 bases from J, with 35 bases between. The CDR3 extends over 23 amino acids. CDR3 bases: TGTGCCAGCAGTTTGTTTATCCCCGACCTGCAGGGTTTCCGCGCACTCATGAACACTGAAGCTTTCTTT. Its translation: CASSLFIPDLQGFRALMNTEAFF.

This sequence joins TRBV5-4 and TRBJ2-3; 8 nucleotides line up with TRBD1. The CDR3 spans 15 residues. The germline V gene encodes CDR1 SGHNT and CDR2 YYREEE (reference sequence). V shed 4 bases and J 6 bases; nucleotides not matched to a gene: 10. The chain's CDR3 is CASSLPRQGWDTQYF. CDR3 DNA: TGTGCCAGCAGCCTACCTAGACAGGGGTGGGATACGCAGTATTTT.

The chain combines TRBV12-3 or TRBV12-4 with TRBJ2-7, with D maybe TRBD1 (5 bases). CDR3 size: 14 residues. V gave up 3 bases and J gave up 6 bases, with 15 bases separating them. CDR3 residues: CASSFVTASIEQYF. CDR3 nucleotide sequence: TGTGCCAGCAGTTTTGTGACAGCTTCCATCGAGCAGTACTTC.

The chain combines TRBV4-2 with TRBJ2-1, with 10 nucleotides matching TRBD2. Germline V lookup: CDR1 LGHNA, CDR2 YNFKEQ. With V trimmed by 0 bases and J by 4 bases, 6 bases remained unmatched. This CDR3 comprises 17 residues. The CDR3 spells CASSQDTSGGAYNEQFF. CDR3 DNA sequence: TGTGCCAGCAGCCAAGATACCAGCGGGGGGGCATACAATGAGCAGTTCTTC.

The chain couples TRBV29-1 to TRBJ2-7; TRBD1 or TRBD2 may be the D gene (7 bases each). CDR3 length: 12 amino acids. CDR1 is SQVTM and CDR2 is ANQGSEA in the germline V gene. V gave up 5 bases and J gave up 4 bases, with 12 bases separating them. In nucleotides, the CDR3 is TGCAGCGTTCGACAGGGAGGGTACGAGCAGTACTTC. Translated, it gives CSVRQGGYEQYF.

This clonotype was seen more than once but under ten times. The J gene is TRBJ2-1, the V gene TRBV12-3 or TRBV12-4; D is uncertain. CDR3 size: 13 residues. Trimming left V 3 bases short and J 7 bases short, with 10 bases between. This CDR3 reads CASSFLPVNEQFF. The CDR3 bases are TGTGCCAGCAGTTTTTTGCCAGTGAATGAGCAGTTCTTC.

CDR3 sequence reads: CASSQEGSAALGYGYTF. The DNA for the CDR3 is TGCGCCAGCAGCCAAGAAGGTTCGGCAGCGCTCGGGTATGGCTACACCTTC. V and J are TRBV4-1 and TRBJ1-2; no firm D call. The CDR3 has 17 amino acids. With 0 bases removed from V and 5 bases from J, the gap between germline ends came to 19 bases. Germline CDR1 reads MGHRA; CDR2 reads YSYEKL.

This sequence joins TRBV20-1 and TRBJ2-7; TRBD1 matches 7 bases. Germline CDR1 and CDR2: DFQATT and SNEGSKA (reference sequence). V was clipped by 0 bases and J by 2 bases; unmatched bases: 4. The CDR3 contains 14 residues. This CDR3 is CSARDRDRPYEQYF. The CDR3 coding sequence is TGCAGTGCTAGAGATCGGGACAGACCCTACGAGCAGTACTTC.

This clonotype was seen only a few times. The chain recombines TRBV5-1 with TRBJ2-1; TRBD2 agrees at 9 bases. The J segment lost 7 bases and the V segment lost 4 bases, leaving 12 bases of the junction unmatched. CDR1 is SGHRS, CDR2 YFSETQ, per germline. The CDR3 has 16 residues. The chain's CDR3 is CASSDNVGLAGNEQFF. The CDR3 DNA reads as TGCGCCAGCAGCGATAACGTGGGACTAGCTGGAAATGAGCAGTTCTTC.

V gene TRBV7-2 combines with J gene TRBJ2-7, with 11 nucleotides matching TRBD1. The CDR3 runs 16 residues. J lost 2 bases, V lost 1 base, and 4 bases had no gene match. Germline V lookup: CDR1 SGHTA, CDR2 FQGNSA. CDR3 sequence (DNA): TGTGCCAGCAGCTTAGGAGGGACAGGGGGAACCTACGAGCAGTACTTC. This gives the protein CASSLGGTGGTYEQYF.

This clonotype came up a few times. CDR3 residues: CASSTSGARGNSPLHF. CDR3 coding DNA: TGTGCCAGCAGTACATCCGGAGCCAGGGGTAATTCACCCCTCCACTTT. J is TRBJ1-6 and V is TRBV12-3 or TRBV12-4, with a possible D match to TRBD1 (6 bases). V dropped 5 bases and J dropped 6 bases, with 17 bases sitting between them. This CDR3 spans 16 amino acids.

The rearrangement links TRBV7-6 to TRBJ2-3, with 10 positions matching TRBD1. The germline V gene encodes CDR1 SGHVS and CDR2 FNYEAQ. CDR3 length: 20 residues. With V trimmed by 2 bases and J by 3 bases, 17 bases remained unmatched. As DNA, the CDR3 is TGTGCCAGCAGCTTAATTGTCGGGACAGGGGTCCCTCGCCCTACAGATACGCAGTATTTT. This translates into CASSLIVGTGVPRPTDTQYF. Combining the CDR3 with reference TRBV7-6 and TRBJ2-3 gives the whole variable domain GAGVSQSPRYKVTKRGQDVALRCDPISGHVSLYWYRQALGQGPEFLTYFNYEAQQDKSGLPNDRFSAERPEGSISTLTIQRTEQRDSAMYRCASSLIVGTGVPRPTDTQYFGPGTRLTVL.

This clonotype was seen a handful of times. The J gene is TRBJ2-1, the V gene TRBV11-2, with 8 nucleotides matching TRBD2. The CDR3 loop spans 13 amino acids. CDR1 is SGHAT and CDR2 is FQNNGV in the germline V gene. The trim removed 5 bases at V and 9 bases at J, leaving 6 bases unmatched. The CDR3 nucleotides are TGTGCCAGCAGCGCGACTAGCGCGTCTGAGCAGTTCTTC. Translated, it gives CASSATSASEQFF.

The rearrangement uses TRBV12-3 or TRBV12-4 and TRBJ2-1; TRBD1 matches 9 bases. The CDR3 consists of 16 residues. Losses at the gene ends were 1 base for V and 5 bases for J; bases not matched to a gene: 6. The CDR3 spells CASSLGTGEKNNEQFF. DNA for the CDR3: TGTGCCAGCAGTTTAGGGACAGGGGAAAAAAACAATGAGCAGTTCTTC.

The V and J genes are TRBV20-1 and TRBJ1-5; possible D gene TRBD1, 5 bases. Germline-derived CDR1 and CDR2 are DFQATT and SNEGSKA (reference sequence). V lost 3 bases, J lost 7 bases, and 13 bases lay in between. The CDR3 has 13 amino acids. CDR3 protein: CSARAPGLQPQHF. CDR3 sequence (DNA): TGCAGTGCTAGGGCCCCAGGGCTACAGCCCCAGCATTTT.

V and J are TRBV20-1 and TRBJ1-3; D uncertain. V dropped 5 bases and J dropped 2 bases, with 16 bases sitting between them. CDR3 length: 15 residues. CDR1 DFQATT and CDR2 SNEGSKA come from the germline V gene (reference sequence). CDR3 amino acids: CSASSPRTPGNTIYF. The CDR3 nucleotides are TGCAGTGCTTCCTCCCCCCGGACCCCTGGAAACACCATATATTTT.

The gene calls are TRBV5-6 and TRBJ2-7, with 8 positions matching TRBD2. Looked up from germline, CDR1 is SGHDT and CDR2 is YYEEEE. The CDR3 is made up of 16 amino acids. V trimming: 4 bases; J trimming: 3 bases; junction bases outside the gene matches: 12. CDR3 nucleotide sequence: TGTGCCAGCAGCCCGATAGGTAGCGGGGAAATCTACGAGCAGTACTTC. Amino acids: CASSPIGSGEIYEQYF.

This clonotype appeared a few times. V gene TRBV27 combines with J gene TRBJ2-1; TRBD2 agrees at 9 bases. The CDR3 runs to 16 residues. Germline V gene data show CDR1 as MNHEY and CDR2 as SMNVEV (reference sequence). V shed 7 bases, J shed 0 bases, and the junction held 7 bases outside the gene matches. CDR3 sequence reads: CASTPSGASSYNEQFF. CDR3 nucleotide sequence: TGTGCCAGCACCCCTAGCGGGGCTAGCTCCTACAATGAGCAGTTCTTC.

This clonotype was detected only a few times. CDR3 amino acids: CAISESGTDSLLDTQYF. CDR3 in DNA: TGTGCCATCAGTGAGTCGGGGACGGACTCCTTACTGGATACGCAGTATTTT. The V gene is TRBV10-3, the J gene TRBJ2-3; D assignment may be TRBD1 or TRBD2 (5 bases each). There are 17 residues in the CDR3. Germline values: CDR1 ENHRY, CDR2 SYGVKD. Trimming removed 0 bases at V and 6 bases at J, with 19 bases between.

This clonotype came up a few times. The chain combines TRBV5-1 with TRBJ2-3, with 7 bases fitting TRBD2. Germline-derived CDR1 and CDR2 are SGHRS and YFSETQ. The CDR3 has 15 residues. V lost 4 bases to trimming and J lost 2 bases; unmatched junction nucleotides: 7. The CDR3 coding sequence is TGCGCCAGCAGCGCCCGGGGGGACCACACAGATACGCAGTATTTT. It encodes CASSARGDHTDTQYF.